A single TCR beta chain is shown here with its context. This record belongs to a study of blood T cell repertoires in COVID-19. As for the study in general: The United States, Italy and Spain provided the acute and convalescent COVID-19 samples.

The CDR3 extends over 13 amino acids. From germline, CDR1 is ENHRY and CDR2 SYGVKD. V was trimmed by 6 bases and J by 5 bases, leaving 13 bases between them. TCRdb's table, derived via immunoSEQ multiplex PCR, lists solely in-frame clones and lacks some. The table has 50,000 or so clones, under 85% seen once; the top ten hold over 15%. The sample taken for sequencing was peripheral blood. The receptor was isolated from a man in his forties with acute or convalescent COVID-19. The rearrangement links TRBV10-3 to TRBJ2-5; D possibly corresponds to TRBD2 (5 bases). The CDR3 DNA is TGTGCCATCAGCGATCCGGGGATCGAGACCCAGTACTTC. This sequence encodes CAISDPGIETQYF.